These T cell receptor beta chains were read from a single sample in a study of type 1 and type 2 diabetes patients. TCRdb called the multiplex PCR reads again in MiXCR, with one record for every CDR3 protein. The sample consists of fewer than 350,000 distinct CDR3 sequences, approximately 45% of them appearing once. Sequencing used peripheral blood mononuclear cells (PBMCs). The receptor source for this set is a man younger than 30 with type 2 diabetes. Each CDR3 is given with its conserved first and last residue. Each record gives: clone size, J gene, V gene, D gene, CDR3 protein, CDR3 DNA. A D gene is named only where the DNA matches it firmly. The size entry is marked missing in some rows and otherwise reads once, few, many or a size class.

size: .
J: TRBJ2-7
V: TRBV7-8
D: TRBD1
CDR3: CASSQGVAPNEQYF
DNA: TGCGCCAGCAGCCAGGGGGTTGCCCCCAACGAGCAGTACTTC

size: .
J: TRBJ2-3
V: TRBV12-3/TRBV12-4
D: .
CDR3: CASSPTSDTQYF
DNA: TGTGCCAGCAGTCCGACTTCAGATACGCAGTATTTT

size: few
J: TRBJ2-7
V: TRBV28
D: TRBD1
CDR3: CASRTGLEQYF
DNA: TGTGCCAGCAGGACAGGGCTCGAGCAGTACTTC

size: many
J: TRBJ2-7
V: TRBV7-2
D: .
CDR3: CASSAQAKGYEQYF
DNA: TGTGCCAGCAGCGCACAGGCCAAGGGCTACGAGCAGTACTTC

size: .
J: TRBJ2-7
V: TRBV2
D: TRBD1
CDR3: CASSTRDRGPNEQYF
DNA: TGTGCCAGCAGTACCCGGGACAGGGGGCCCAACGAGCAGTACTTC

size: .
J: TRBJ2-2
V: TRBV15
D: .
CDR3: CATSRDQGLSTGELFF
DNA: TGTGCCACCAGCAGAGACCAGGGGTTGAGCACCGGGGAGCTGTTTTTT

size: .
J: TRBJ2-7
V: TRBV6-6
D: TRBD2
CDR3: CASSYSSTSGGVEQYF
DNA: TGTGCCAGCAGTTACTCGAGTACTAGCGGGGGAGTAGAGCAGTACTTC

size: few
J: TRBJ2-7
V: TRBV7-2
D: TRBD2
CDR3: CASSVTSGANSYEQYF
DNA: TGTGCCAGCAGCGTCACTAGCGGGGCAAACTCCTACGAGCAGTACTTC

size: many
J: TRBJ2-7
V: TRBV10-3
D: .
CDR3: CAISPATYEQYF
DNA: TGTGCCATCAGTCCCGCTACCTACGAGCAGTACTTC

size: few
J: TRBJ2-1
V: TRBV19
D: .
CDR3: CASSTPLGSSYNEQFF
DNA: TGTGCCAGTAGTACGCCACTAGGAAGCTCCTACAATGAGCAGTTCTTC

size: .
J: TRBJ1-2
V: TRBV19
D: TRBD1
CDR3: CASSITGTDHGYTF
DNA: TGTGCCAGTAGTATTACCGGGACAGATCATGGCTACACCTTC

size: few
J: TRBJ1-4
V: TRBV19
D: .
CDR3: CASTDGGTNEKLFF
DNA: TGTGCCAGTACCGATGGGGGGACTAATGAAAAACTGTTTTTT

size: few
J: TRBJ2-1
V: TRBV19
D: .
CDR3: CASSIDVPLSSYNEQFF
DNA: TGTGCCAGTAGTATTGATGTCCCTTTGAGCTCCTACAATGAGCAGTTCTTC